Below, 32 T cell receptor beta chains from the same sample are listed, as sequenced in a study of blood T cell repertoires in COVID-19. TCRdb's table, derived via immunoSEQ multiplex PCR, lists solely in-frame clones and lacks some. The repertoire holds 210,000 or so clones, with under 85% as singletons. Sequencing input: peripheral blood. The receptors originated from a woman aged 25 to 45 with COVID-19, enrolled during active disease.

This chain links TRBV10-1 with TRBJ2-1, with D hard to call. V was cut by 8 bases and J by 0 bases, with 17 bases left in between. The CDR3 length is 16 residues. Germline CDR1 and CDR2: WNHNN and SYGVQD (reference sequence). The CDR3 reads CASFVARHFSYNEQFF. In DNA, the CDR3 is TGCGCCAGCTTTGTTGCACGCCACTTCTCCTACAATGAGCAGTTCTTC.

The chain recombines TRBV5-1 with TRBJ2-5; D remains ambiguous. The length of the CDR3 is 12 residues. V dropped 2 bases and J dropped 5 bases, with 7 bases sitting between them. Per the germline V gene, CDR1 is SGHRS and CDR2 is YFSETQ. CDR3 region: CASSLARETQYF. The CDR3 DNA sequence: TGCGCCAGCAGCTTAGCCCGTGAGACCCAGTACTTC.

The CDR3 is CASSLVKRLADYNEQFF. Written as DNA, the CDR3 is TGTGCCAGCAGCTTAGTCAAGAGACTAGCGGATTACAATGAGCAGTTCTTC. The chain recombines TRBV11-2 with TRBJ2-1; 9 nucleotides match TRBD2. Germline V CDR1 and CDR2: SGHAT, FQNNGV. The CDR3 is 17 residues long. J gave up 4 bases and V 1 base, and 8 bases lay outside the gene matches.

This sequence joins TRBV7-9 and TRBJ2-5; 11 nucleotides align to TRBD1. The J segment lost 5 bases and the V segment lost 4 bases, leaving 3 bases of the junction unmatched. CDR3 length: 14 residues. CDR1 SEHNR and CDR2 FQNEAQ come from the germline V gene (reference sequence). The CDR3 sequence: CASSSRTGGETQYF. Here the CDR3 DNA reads TGTGCCAGCAGCTCACGGACAGGGGGCGAGACCCAGTACTTC.

This clone was counted a few times. The rearrangement joins TRBV12-3 or TRBV12-4 to TRBJ2-7, with 9 bases that match TRBD1. J gave up 3 bases and V 6 bases, and 3 bases lay outside the gene matches. The CDR3 has 13 amino acids. CDR3 nucleotide sequence: TGTGCCAGCAGCCGGGGACAGGGCTACGAGCAGTACTTC. Amino acid sequence: CASSRGQGYEQYF.

The chain joins TRBV19 to TRBJ1-3, with D possibly being TRBD1 (6 bases). V lost 3 bases and J 4 bases, leaving 16 bases between the germline ends. From germline, CDR1 is LNHDA and CDR2 SQIVND (reference sequence). This CDR3 has 16 residues. The CDR3 DNA is TGTGCCAGTAGTATCGGACAGCGTGGTCTGGGAAACACCATATATTTT. Translating it yields CASSIGQRGLGNTIYF.

This chain joins TRBV18 and TRBJ2-1, with 10 bases that match TRBD2. This CDR3 spans 18 amino acids. V lost 4 bases, J lost 6 bases, and 15 bases stayed unmatched. Looked up from germline, CDR1 is KGHSH and CDR2 is LQKENI. CDR3 region: CASSRGRASGGGVNEQFF. The DNA for the CDR3 is TGTGCCAGCTCACGTGGTAGGGCTAGCGGGGGAGGAGTCAATGAGCAGTTCTTC. Supplemented by reference TRBV18 and TRBJ2-1, the full variable domain reads NAGVMQNPRHLVRRRGQEARLRCSPMKGHSHVYWYRQLPEEGLKFMVYLQKENIIDESGMPKERFSAEFPKEGPSILRIQQVVRGDSAAYFCASSRGRASGGGVNEQFFGPGTRLTVL.

Points on this clone: Distinct nucleotide sequences in the sample also encode this CDR3. The chain is built from TRBV7-2 and TRBJ1-4, with a tentative D call TRBD1 (5 bases). The CDR3 loop spans 15 amino acids. V was clipped by 5 bases and J by 0 bases, with 10 bases between them. CDR1 and CDR2 (germline): SGHTA, FQGNSA. The CDR3 here is CASSPQGATNEKLFF. CDR3 coding DNA: TGTGCCAGCAGCCCGCAGGGTGCAACTAATGAAAAACTGTTTTTT.

This clone turned up a few times. The V and J genes are TRBV5-1 and TRBJ2-2; 12 nucleotides agree with TRBD2. Per germline, CDR1 SGHRS and CDR2 YFSETQ. The V and J ends lost 4 bases and 1 base, in that order; junction bases with no gene match: 2. The length of the CDR3 is 16 residues. The CDR3 loop is CASSVGLAGNTGELFF. Written as DNA, the CDR3 is TGCGCCAGCAGCGTGGGACTAGCGGGGAACACCGGGGAGCTGTTTTTT.

This chain links TRBV5-5 with TRBJ1-6, with 7 bases that match TRBD1. The CDR3 is 17 amino acids. V dropped 3 bases and J dropped 9; count of bases not matched to a gene: 15. The germline V gene encodes CDR1 SGHKS and CDR2 YYEKEE (reference sequence). The CDR3 DNA is TGTGCCAGCAGCTCCCTCGTCACAGGGGTAGTTGGTTCACCCCTCCACTTT. The encoded protein is CASSSLVTGVVGSPLHF. The entire variable domain, with the rest obtained from reference TRBV5-5 and TRBJ1-6, is as follows: DAGVTQSPTHLIKTRGQQVTLRCSPISGHKSVSWYQQVLGQGPQFIFQYYEKEERGRGNFPDRFSARQFPNYSSELNVNALLLGDSALYLCASSSLVTGVVGSPLHFGNGTRLTVT.

The chain uses TRBV6-1 and TRBJ1-4; D is unclear. V dropped 2 bases and J dropped 2 bases, with 12 bases sitting between them. From germline, CDR1 is MNHNS and CDR2 SASEGT. This CDR3 has 16 residues. CDR3 in DNA: TGTGCCAGCAGTGAAACGTCCCTATTCACTAATGAAAAACTGTTTTTT. This translates into CASSETSLFTNEKLFF.

The V gene is TRBV5-6, the J gene TRBJ2-5; the match to TRBD1 covers 9 bases. From germline, CDR1 is SGHDT and CDR2 YYEEEE. The CDR3 is 14 residues long. Trimming removed 4 bases from V and 5 bases from J; junction bases left unmatched: 6. The CDR3, as DNA: TGTGCCAGCAGCCGACTGACAGGGGGGGAGACCCAGTACTTC. Protein: CASSRLTGGETQYF.

About this clone: Other nucleotide sequences in the sample specify the same CDR3. The CDR3: CASSQGQGNQPQHF. The DNA of the CDR3 is TGCGCCAGCAGCCAAGGCCAGGGCAATCAGCCCCAGCATTTT. The J gene is TRBJ1-5, the V gene TRBV4-3; D is ambiguous. This CDR3 spans 14 amino acids. The germline CDR1 and CDR2 sequences are LGHNA and YSLEER. V was trimmed by 1 base and J by 2 bases, leaving 6 bases between them.

This clone showed up just once. V usage is TRBV28 and J usage is TRBJ2-7; D call uncertain. Germline CDR1 is MDHEN and CDR2 is SYDVKM. The V end was cut by 4 bases, the J end by 3 bases, with 10 bases between. The CDR3 length is 13 residues. CDR3 DNA sequence: TGTGCCAGCAGTTCGGTACCGAGCTACGAGCAGTACTTC. Protein product: CASSSVPSYEQYF.

The gene calls are TRBV7-2 and TRBJ2-5, with 9 bases identical to TRBD2. The CDR3 has 15 residues. CDR1 SGHTA and CDR2 FQGNSA come from the germline V gene. V gave up 1 base and J gave up 4 bases; unmatched junction bases: 4. The CDR3 DNA reads as TGTGCCAGCAGCTTAGGCGGGGGGGCCCCAGAGACCCAGTACTTC. Amino acid sequence: CASSLGGGAPETQYF.

This chain joins TRBV18 and TRBJ1-2, with 7 bases fitting TRBD1. The CDR3 is 18 amino acids. V lost 2 bases and J lost 2; bases outside the gene matches: 14. From germline, CDR1 is KGHSH and CDR2 LQKENI. DNA for the CDR3: TGTGCCAGCTCACCATTGTCTGCTCAGGGACAGAGAAACTATGGCTACACCTTC. It translates to CASSPLSAQGQRNYGYTF.

The rearrangement uses TRBV5-6 and TRBJ1-2; D remains ambiguous. This CDR3 has 13 residues. V was trimmed by 4 bases and J by 2 bases, leaving 9 bases between them. Looked up from germline, CDR1 is SGHDT and CDR2 is YYEEEE. For the CDR3, the DNA is TGTGCCAGCAGCCCGGCGGGGAACTATGGCTACACCTTC. This gives the protein CASSPAGNYGYTF.

The chain recombines TRBV30 with TRBJ1-1; D gene ambiguous. V lost 0 bases to trimming and J lost 0 bases, with 5 bases between them. Germline V lookup: CDR1 GTSNPN, CDR2 SVGIG (reference sequence). The length of the CDR3 is 13 residues. CDR3 protein: CAWSVQMNTEAFF. The CDR3 nucleotides are TGTGCCTGGAGTGTACAGATGAACACTGAAGCTTTCTTT. Combining the CDR3 with reference TRBV30 and TRBJ1-1 gives the whole variable domain SQTIHQWPATLVQPVGSPLSLECTVEGTSNPNLYWYRQAAGRGLQLLFYSVGIGQISSEVPQNLSASRPQDRQFILSSKKLLLSDSGFYLCAWSVQMNTEAFFGQGTRLTVV.

This chain connects TRBV29-1 to TRBJ2-1; 12 nucleotides line up with TRBD2. The CDR3 is 15 amino acids. CDR1 and CDR2 from the germline V gene are SQVTM and ANQGSEA. J was trimmed by 0 bases and V by 6 bases; bases with no gene match: 3. The CDR3 DNA reads TGCAGCGTAGGACTAGCGGGGATCTCCTACAATGAGCAGTTCTTC. Translation: CSVGLAGISYNEQFF.

V gene TRBV19 combines with J gene TRBJ1-3, with 8 positions matching TRBD1. The germline V gene has CDR1 LNHDA and CDR2 SQIVND (reference sequence). This CDR3 is built from 15 residues. Losses at the gene ends were 5 bases for V and 4 bases for J; bases not matched to a gene: 7. CDR3 in amino acids: CASSPQGARGNTIYF. The CDR3 DNA reads as TGTGCCAGTAGTCCCCAGGGGGCGCGAGGAAACACCATATATTTT.

J is TRBJ2-7 and V is TRBV6-5; the D gene is possibly TRBD1 (6 bases). V lost 5 bases, J lost 6 bases, and 20 bases lay in between. The CDR3 runs 15 residues. Germline CDR1 MNHEY, CDR2 SVGAGI. The CDR3 spells CASSRLGRGSIEQYF. Written as DNA, the CDR3 is TGTGCCAGCAGTCGGCTCGGCAGGGGCTCTATCGAGCAGTACTTC.

The genes are TRBV11-2 and TRBJ2-7; no reliable D call. Germline values: CDR1 SGHAT, CDR2 FQNNGV. The CDR3 is 14 residues long. With 4 bases removed from V and 2 bases from J, the gap between germline ends came to 12 bases. The CDR3 DNA follows: TGTGCCAGCAGCTCCATAGATTCTACCTACGAGCAGTACTTC. Translating gives CASSSIDSTYEQYF.

The chain employs TRBV6-5 and TRBJ1-5; a possible D gene is TRBD1 (5 bases). The CDR3 extends over 15 amino acids. Trimming left V 4 bases short and J 3 bases short, with 13 bases between. Germline values: CDR1 MNHEY, CDR2 SVGAGI. This CDR3 is CASSLRRAPNQPQHF. The CDR3 bases are TGTGCCAGCAGTTTACGCAGGGCTCCCAATCAGCCCCAGCATTTT.

The chain has TRBV7-9 and TRBJ1-5; no reliable D call. V gave up 8 bases and J gave up 7 bases, with 6 bases separating them. The germline V gene has CDR1 SEHNR and CDR2 FQNEAQ (reference sequence). This CDR3 has 10 amino acids. CDR3 protein: CASREQPQHF. For the CDR3, the DNA is TGTGCCAGCCGAGAGCAGCCCCAGCATTTT.

V is TRBV14 and J is TRBJ2-1; weak D call: TRBD2 (5 bases). The V and J ends lost 5 bases and 3 bases respectively, with 11 bases between them. The CDR3 has 14 residues. Germline loops: CDR1 SGHDN, CDR2 FVKESK. CDR3 residues: CASSLDWFYNEQFF. In nucleotides, the CDR3 is TGTGCCAGCAGCTTGGACTGGTTCTACAATGAGCAGTTCTTC. The full variable domain, rest sourced from reference TRBV14 and TRBJ2-1, is EAGVTQFPSHSVIEKGQTVTLRCDPISGHDNLYWYRRVMGKEIKFLLHFVKESKQDESGMPNNRFLAERTGGTYSTLKVQPAELEDSGVYFCASSLDWFYNEQFFGPGTRLTVL.

The chain has TRBV5-1 and TRBJ1-4, with 9 bases aligning to TRBD1. Germline V CDR1 and CDR2: SGHRS, YFSETQ. The CDR3 is 15 residues long. Trimming at V came to 4 bases and at J to 7 bases, leaving 8 bases not matched to a gene. The CDR3 nucleotides read TGCGCCAGCAGCACCACCGGGACAGGGTCTGAAAAACTGTTTTTT. It is translated as CASSTTGTGSEKLFF.

The rearrangement joins TRBV5-8 to TRBJ2-4, with 10 positions matching TRBD1. The CDR3 has 14 residues. Trimming cost V 8 bases and J 0 bases; bases outside gene matches: 2. The germline CDR1 and CDR2 sequences are SGHTS and YDEGEE. The CDR3 sequence is CARGQGRAKNIQYF. For the CDR3, the DNA is TGTGCCAGGGGACAGGGGAGAGCCAAAAACATTCAGTACTTC.

The chain is built from TRBV15 and TRBJ2-5; 10 bases are a match to TRBD1. Trimming cost V 4 bases and J 5 bases; bases outside gene matches: 7. The CDR3 covers 15 residues. Germline V gene sequence: CDR1 LNHNV, CDR2 YYDKDF (reference sequence). CDR3 protein: CATSKATGGGETQYF. The CDR3 coding sequence is TGTGCCACCAGCAAGGCGACAGGGGGCGGGGAGACCCAGTACTTC.

This rearrangement joins TRBV29-1 to TRBJ2-7; D is unclear. Trimming stripped 8 bases from V and 5 bases from J, with 16 bases between. CDR1 and CDR2 from the germline V gene are SQVTM and ANQGSEA. The CDR3 contains 12 residues. CDR3 region: CSPENEFHEQYF. CDR3 nucleotides: TGCAGCCCCGAGAACGAGTTCCACGAGCAGTACTTC.

The J gene is TRBJ2-7, the V gene TRBV30, with D possibly TRBD2 on 5 matching bases. This CDR3 is 14 amino acids long. Germline V lookup: CDR1 GTSNPN, CDR2 SVGIG (reference sequence). The V end was cut by 0 bases, the J end by 2 bases, with 11 bases between. CDR3 residues: CAWSVRGSPYEQYF. The CDR3 nucleotides read TGTGCCTGGAGTGTACGAGGGAGCCCCTACGAGCAGTACTTC.

This clone was seen a single time. V is TRBV5-1 and J is TRBJ2-2, with D maybe TRBD1 (8 bases). V was pared by 3 bases and J by 10 bases, with 16 bases between. Germline CDR1 and CDR2: SGHRS and YFSETQ. The CDR3 is made up of 14 amino acids. CDR3 in DNA: TGCGCCAGCAGCTCGGGGAGGGGACAGGTGGAGCTGTTTTTT. It codes for CASSSGRGQVELFF.

This clone was detected only a few times. The chain is built from TRBV19 and TRBJ2-1; TRBD2 aligns across 13 bases. Trimming took 6 bases from V and 7 from J; bases not matched to a gene: 9. The CDR3 sequence is 16 residues long. The germline gives CDR1 LNHDA, CDR2 SQIVND (reference sequence). CDR3 nucleotides: TGTGCCAGTAGCCCTAAAGGGACTAGCGGGAATAATGAGCAGTTCTTC. Translation gives CASSPKGTSGNNEQFF.